A few counts support the clone carrying this T cell receptor (beta chain). The antigen remains unidentified. The CDR3 sequence is 15 residues long. Trimming removed 5 bases at V and 0 bases at J, with 14 bases between. Germline CDR1 and CDR2: DFQATT and SNEGSKA (reference sequence). TCRdb fed the 5' RACE reads into MiXCR, producing one record per CDR3 protein. The data show some 760,000 distinct CDR3 sequences, around a sixth seen once. The data were taken from a study of identical twins. General study points: For cord blood, abundant beta clonotypes had fewer insertions, unlike memory repertoires, which showed none. Low generation probability was overrepresented in out-of-frame alpha sequences shared by twins.

The data also belong to a second study, concerning T cells expressing NK-cell markers. This second study says: Only alpha-beta TCR T cells were sorted in several experiments, using an anti-gamma-delta TCR antibody.

J is TRBJ2-4 and V is TRBV20-1; D remains ambiguous. Sequences were obtained from PBMCs. The TCR comes from a woman under 30 in good health. CDR3 DNA: TGCAGTGCTGGGCTGCCCGGGCTAGCCAAAAACATTCAGTACTTC. Amino acid sequence: CSAGLPGLAKNIQYF.